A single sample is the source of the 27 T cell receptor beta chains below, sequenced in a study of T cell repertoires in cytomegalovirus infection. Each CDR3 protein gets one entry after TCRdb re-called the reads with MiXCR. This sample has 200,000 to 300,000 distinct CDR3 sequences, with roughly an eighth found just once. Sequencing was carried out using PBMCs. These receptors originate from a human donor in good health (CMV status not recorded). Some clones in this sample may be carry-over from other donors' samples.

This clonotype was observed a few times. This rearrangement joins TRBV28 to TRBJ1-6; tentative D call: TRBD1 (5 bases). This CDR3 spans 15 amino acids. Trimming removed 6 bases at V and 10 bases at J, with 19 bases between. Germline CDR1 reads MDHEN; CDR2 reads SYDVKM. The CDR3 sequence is CASRAFRGSGSPLHF. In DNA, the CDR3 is TGTGCCAGCAGGGCCTTCCGGGGGTCGGGATCACCCCTCCACTTT.

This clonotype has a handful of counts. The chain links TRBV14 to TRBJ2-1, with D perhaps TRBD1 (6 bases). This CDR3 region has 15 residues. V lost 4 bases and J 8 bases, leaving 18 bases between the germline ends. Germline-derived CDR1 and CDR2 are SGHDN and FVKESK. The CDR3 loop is CASSPLSPGDDEQFF. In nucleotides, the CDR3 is TGTGCCAGCAGCCCTCTAAGCCCAGGGGATGATGAGCAGTTCTTC.

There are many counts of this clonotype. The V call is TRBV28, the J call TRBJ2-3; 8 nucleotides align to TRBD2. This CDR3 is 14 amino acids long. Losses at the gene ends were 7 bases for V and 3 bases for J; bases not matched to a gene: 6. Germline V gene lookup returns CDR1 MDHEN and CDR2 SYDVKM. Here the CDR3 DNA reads TGTGCCAGCACCGGGGGGGCTCCTACAGATACGCAGTATTTT. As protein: CASTGGAPTDTQYF.

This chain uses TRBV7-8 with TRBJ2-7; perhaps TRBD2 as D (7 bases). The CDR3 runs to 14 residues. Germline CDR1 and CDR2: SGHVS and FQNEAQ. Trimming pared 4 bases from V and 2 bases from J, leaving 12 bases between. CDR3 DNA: TGTGCCAGCAGCTCAGACGGGGGGCCCTACGAGCAGTACTTC. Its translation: CASSSDGGPYEQYF.

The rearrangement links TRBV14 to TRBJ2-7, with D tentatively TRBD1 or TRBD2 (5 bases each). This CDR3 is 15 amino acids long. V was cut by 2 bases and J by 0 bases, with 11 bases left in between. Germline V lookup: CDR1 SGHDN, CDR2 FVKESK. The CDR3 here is CASSQFAGSSYEQYF. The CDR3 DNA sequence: TGTGCCAGCAGCCAATTCGCAGGGAGCTCCTACGAGCAGTACTTC. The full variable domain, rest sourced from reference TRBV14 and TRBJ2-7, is EAGVTQFPSHSVIEKGQTVTLRCDPISGHDNLYWYRRVMGKEIKFLLHFVKESKQDESGMPNNRFLAERTGGTYSTLKVQPAELEDSGVYFCASSQFAGSSYEQYFGPGTRLTVT.

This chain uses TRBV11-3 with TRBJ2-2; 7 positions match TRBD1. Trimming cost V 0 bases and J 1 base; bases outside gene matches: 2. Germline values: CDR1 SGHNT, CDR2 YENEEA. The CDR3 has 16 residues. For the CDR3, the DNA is TGTGCCAGCAGCTTAGATGGACAGGTGAACACCGGGGAGCTGTTTTTT. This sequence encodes CASSLDGQVNTGELFF.

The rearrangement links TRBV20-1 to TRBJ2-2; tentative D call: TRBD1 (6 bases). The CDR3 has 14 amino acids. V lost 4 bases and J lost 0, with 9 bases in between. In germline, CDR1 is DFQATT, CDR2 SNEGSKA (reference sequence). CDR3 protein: CSAKQGSNTGELFF. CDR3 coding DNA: TGCAGTGCTAAACAGGGCTCGAACACCGGGGAGCTGTTTTTT.

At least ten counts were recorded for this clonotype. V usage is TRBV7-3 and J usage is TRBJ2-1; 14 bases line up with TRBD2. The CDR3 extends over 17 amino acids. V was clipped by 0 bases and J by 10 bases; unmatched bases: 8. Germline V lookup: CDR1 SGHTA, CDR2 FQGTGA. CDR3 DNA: TGTGCCAGCAGCTTAACCGGACTAGCGGGAGGCGTCAGCGAGCAGTTCTTC. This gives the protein CASSLTGLAGGVSEQFF.

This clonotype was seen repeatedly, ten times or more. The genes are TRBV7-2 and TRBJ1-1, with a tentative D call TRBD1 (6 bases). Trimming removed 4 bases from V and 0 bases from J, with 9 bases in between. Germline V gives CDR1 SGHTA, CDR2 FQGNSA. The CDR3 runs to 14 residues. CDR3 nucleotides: TGTGCCAGCAGCTACGACAGGTTGAACACTGAAGCTTTCTTT. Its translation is CASSYDRLNTEAFF.

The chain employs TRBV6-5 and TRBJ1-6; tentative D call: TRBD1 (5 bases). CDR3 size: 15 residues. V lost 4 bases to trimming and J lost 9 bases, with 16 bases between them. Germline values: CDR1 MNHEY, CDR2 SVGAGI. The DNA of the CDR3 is TGTGCCAGCAGTTCAACCGGGACTCTTGGTTCACCCCTCCACTTT. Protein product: CASSSTGTLGSPLHF.

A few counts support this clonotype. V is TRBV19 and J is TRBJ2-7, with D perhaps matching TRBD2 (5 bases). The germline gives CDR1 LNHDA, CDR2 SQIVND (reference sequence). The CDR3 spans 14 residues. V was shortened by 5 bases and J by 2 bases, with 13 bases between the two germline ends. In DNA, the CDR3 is TGTGCCAGTAGTCCGACACCCGGGGCCTACGAGCAGTACTTC. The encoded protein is CASSPTPGAYEQYF.

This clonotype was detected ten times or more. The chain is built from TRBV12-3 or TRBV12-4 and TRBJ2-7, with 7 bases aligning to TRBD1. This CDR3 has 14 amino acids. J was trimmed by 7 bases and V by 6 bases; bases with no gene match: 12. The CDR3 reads CASRMKGANGEQYF. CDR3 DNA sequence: TGTGCCAGCAGGATGAAGGGGGCAAATGGAGAGCAGTACTTC.

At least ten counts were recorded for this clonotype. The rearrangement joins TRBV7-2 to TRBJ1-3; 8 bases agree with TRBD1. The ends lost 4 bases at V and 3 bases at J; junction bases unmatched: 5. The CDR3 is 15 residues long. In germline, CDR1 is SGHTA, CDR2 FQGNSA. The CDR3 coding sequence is TGTGCCAGCAGCTCTGGGACAGGTGATGGAAACACCATATATTTT. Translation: CASSSGTGDGNTIYF.

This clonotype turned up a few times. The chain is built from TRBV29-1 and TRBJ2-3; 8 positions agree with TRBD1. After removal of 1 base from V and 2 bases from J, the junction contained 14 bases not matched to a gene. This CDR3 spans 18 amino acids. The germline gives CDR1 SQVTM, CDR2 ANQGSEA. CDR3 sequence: CSVEGVTGGAQFTDTQYF. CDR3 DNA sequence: TGCAGCGTTGAAGGTGTAACAGGGGGAGCCCAATTCACAGATACGCAGTATTTT.

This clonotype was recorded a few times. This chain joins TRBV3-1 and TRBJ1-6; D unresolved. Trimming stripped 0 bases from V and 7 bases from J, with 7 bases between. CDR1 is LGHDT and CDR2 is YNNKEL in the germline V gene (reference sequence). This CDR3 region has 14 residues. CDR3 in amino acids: CASSQEAPNSPLHF. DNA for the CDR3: TGTGCCAGCAGCCAAGAAGCACCGAATTCACCCCTCCACTTT.

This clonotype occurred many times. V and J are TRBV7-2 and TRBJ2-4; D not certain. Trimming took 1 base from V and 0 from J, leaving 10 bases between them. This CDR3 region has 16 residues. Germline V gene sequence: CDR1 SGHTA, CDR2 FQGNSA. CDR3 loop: CASSLGAGLAKNIQYF. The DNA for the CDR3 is TGTGCCAGCAGCTTAGGGGCAGGTCTAGCCAAAAACATTCAGTACTTC.

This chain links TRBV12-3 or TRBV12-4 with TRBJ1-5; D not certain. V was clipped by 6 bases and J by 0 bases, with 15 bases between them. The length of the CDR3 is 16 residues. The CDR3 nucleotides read TGTGCCAGCAGGATGGGAAATGGCTATAGCAATCAGCCCCAGCATTTT. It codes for CASRMGNGYSNQPQHF.

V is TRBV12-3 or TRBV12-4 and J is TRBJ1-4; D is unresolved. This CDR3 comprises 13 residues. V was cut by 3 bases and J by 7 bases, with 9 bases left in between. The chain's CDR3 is CASSLELGEKLFF. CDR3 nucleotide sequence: TGTGCCAGCAGTTTGGAGCTTGGTGAAAAACTGTTTTTT.

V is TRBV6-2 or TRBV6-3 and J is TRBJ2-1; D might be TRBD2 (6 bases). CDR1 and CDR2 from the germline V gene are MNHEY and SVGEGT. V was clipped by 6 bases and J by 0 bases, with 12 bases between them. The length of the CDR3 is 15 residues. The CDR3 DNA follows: TGTGCCAGCAGAGTTGGGGGGAGCTCCTACAATGAGCAGTTCTTC. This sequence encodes CASRVGGSSYNEQFF.

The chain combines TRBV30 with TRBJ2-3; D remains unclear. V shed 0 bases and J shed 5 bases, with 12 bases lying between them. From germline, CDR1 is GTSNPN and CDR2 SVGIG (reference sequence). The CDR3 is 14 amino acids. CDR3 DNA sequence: TGTGCCTGGAGTGTATCGAAAATTGTAGATACGCAGTATTTT. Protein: CAWSVSKIVDTQYF.

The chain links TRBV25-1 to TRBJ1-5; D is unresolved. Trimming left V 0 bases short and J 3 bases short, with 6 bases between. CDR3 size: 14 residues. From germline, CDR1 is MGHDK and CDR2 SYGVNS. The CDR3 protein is CASSEYRSNQPQHF. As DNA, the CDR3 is TGTGCCAGCAGTGAATATCGGTCCAATCAGCCCCAGCATTTT. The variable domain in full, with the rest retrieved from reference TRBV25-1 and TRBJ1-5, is EADIYQTPRYLVIGTGKKITLECSQTMGHDKMYWYQQDPGMELHLIHYSYGVNSTEKGDLSSESTVSRIRTEHFPLTLESARPSHTSQYLCASSEYRSNQPQHFGDGTRLSIL.

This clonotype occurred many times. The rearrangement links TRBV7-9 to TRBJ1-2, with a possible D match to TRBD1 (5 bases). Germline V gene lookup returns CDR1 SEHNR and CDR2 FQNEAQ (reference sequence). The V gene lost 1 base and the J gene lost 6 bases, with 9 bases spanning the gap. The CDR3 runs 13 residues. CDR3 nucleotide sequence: TGTGCCAGCAGCTTAGAGGGGAAGGATGGCTACACCTTC. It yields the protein CASSLEGKDGYTF. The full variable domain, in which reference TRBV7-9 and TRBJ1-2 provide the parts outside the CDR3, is DTGVSQNPRHKITKRGQNVTFRCDPISEHNRLYWYRQTLGQGPEFLTYFQNEAQLEKSRLLSDRFSAERPKGSFSTLEIQRTEQGDSAMYLCASSLEGKDGYTFGSGTRLTVV.

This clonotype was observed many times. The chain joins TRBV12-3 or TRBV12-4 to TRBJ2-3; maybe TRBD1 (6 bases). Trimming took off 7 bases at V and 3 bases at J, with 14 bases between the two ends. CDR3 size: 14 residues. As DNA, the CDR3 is TGTGCCAGCACCCAGACAGGTGTGACAGATACGCAGTATTTT. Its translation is CASTQTGVTDTQYF.

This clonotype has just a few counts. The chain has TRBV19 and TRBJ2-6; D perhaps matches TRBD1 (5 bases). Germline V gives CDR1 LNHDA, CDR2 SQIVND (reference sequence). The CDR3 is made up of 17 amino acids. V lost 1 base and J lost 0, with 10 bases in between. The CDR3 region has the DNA TGTGCCAGTAGTATAGTTACGACAGCCTCTGGGGCCAACGTCCTGACTTTC. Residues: CASSIVTTASGANVLTF.

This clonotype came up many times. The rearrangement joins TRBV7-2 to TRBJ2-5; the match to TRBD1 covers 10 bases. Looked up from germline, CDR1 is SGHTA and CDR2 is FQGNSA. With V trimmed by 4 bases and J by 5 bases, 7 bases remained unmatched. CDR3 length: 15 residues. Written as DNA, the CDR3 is TGTGCCAGCAGCTCGGACAGGGGGGTGCGGGAGACCCAGTACTTC. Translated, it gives CASSSDRGVRETQYF.

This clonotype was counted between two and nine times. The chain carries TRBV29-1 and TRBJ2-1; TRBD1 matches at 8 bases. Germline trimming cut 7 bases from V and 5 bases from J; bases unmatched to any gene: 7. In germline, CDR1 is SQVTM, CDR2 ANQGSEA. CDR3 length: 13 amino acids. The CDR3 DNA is TGCAGCGCCGGACAGGGAGTAAACAATGAGCAGTTCTTC. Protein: CSAGQGVNNEQFF.

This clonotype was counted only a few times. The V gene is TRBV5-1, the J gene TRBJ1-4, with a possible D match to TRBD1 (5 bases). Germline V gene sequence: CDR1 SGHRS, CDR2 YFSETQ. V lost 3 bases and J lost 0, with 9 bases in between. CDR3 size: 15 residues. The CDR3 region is CASSSGRSTNEKLFF. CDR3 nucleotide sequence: TGCGCCAGCAGCTCAGGGAGATCAACTAATGAAAAACTGTTTTTT.